This T cell receptor beta chain was observed in a study of shared clonotypes between healthy human individuals. For the study at large: CD4 naive and memory got three plates each, CD8 naive two, CD8 memory one.

V was clipped by 3 bases and J by 2 bases, with 10 bases between them. CDR1 and CDR2 from the germline V gene are SEHNR and FQNEAQ (reference sequence). CDR3 size: 15 residues. Study-level points and caveats: In having few donors, the study represented limited genetic and exposure-history diversity.

As concerns this clone: Its antigen is unknown.

Every donor was a Caucasian adult from Nashville, Tennessee. Sequencing was performed with immunoSEQ multiplex PCR; in TCRdb, only in-frame clones are kept and a portion is missing. The data show approximately 2.5 million clones, roughly nine tenths seen once. This TCR was sampled from a man between 18 and 29 years old in good health. Sequencing used naive CD4+ T cells sorted from blood. The subset: CD45RA+ positively selected. This chain links TRBV7-9 with TRBJ1-4; TRBD1 might be the D (5 bases). The CDR3 sequence: CASSLRTTTNEKLFF. In DNA, the CDR3 is TGTGCCAGCAGCTTGAGGACAACTACTAATGAAAAACTGTTTTTT.